The 25 T cell receptor beta chains given below trace back to one sample, sequenced in a study of blood T cell repertoires in COVID-19. The table came from immunoSEQ multiplex PCR; TCRdb's copy has only in-frame clones and leaves some out. In the table there are 150,000 or so clones, roughly 80% of which are singletons. The sample comprised PBMCs or T cells enriched from blood (not recorded which). The receptors come from a woman between 35 and 50 years old with acute COVID-19.

This clone is a singleton in its sample. The V and J genes are TRBV9 and TRBJ2-1; 10 positions agree with TRBD1. There are 17 residues in the CDR3. CDR1 is SGDLS and CDR2 is YYNGEE in the germline V gene. Trimming took 0 bases from V and 2 from J; bases not matched to a gene: 5. CDR3 nucleotides: TGTGCCAGCAGCGTAGACCCGGACAGGGGGGCCTACAATGAGCAGTTCTTC. Its translation: CASSVDPDRGAYNEQFF.

This clone was detected only once. The chain employs TRBV19 and TRBJ1-6; tentative D call: TRBD1 (5 bases). Germline CDR1 reads LNHDA; CDR2 reads SQIVND (reference sequence). CDR3 length equals 15 residues. Trimming stripped 2 bases from V and 7 bases from J, with 12 bases between. The CDR3, as DNA: TGTGCCAGTAGTATAAATGGGGCGCGGAATTCACCCCTCCACTTT. The encoded protein is CASSINGARNSPLHF.

The chain uses TRBV12-3 or TRBV12-4 and TRBJ2-7; 9 positions agree with TRBD1. V trimming: 4 bases; J trimming: 13 bases; junction bases outside the gene matches: 5. The CDR3 is 11 residues long. CDR3 loop: CASSSRDRAYF. As DNA, the CDR3 is TGTGCCAGCAGTTCCCGGGACAGGGCTTACTTC.

V gene TRBV3-1 (or the pseudogene TRBV3-2) combines with J gene TRBJ2-7; D is possibly TRBD1 (6 bases). Trimming took 1 base from V and 2 from J, leaving 12 bases between them. The CDR3 is 15 amino acids. The germline CDR1 and CDR2 sequences are LGHDT and YNNKEL (reference sequence). DNA of the CDR3: TGTGCCAGCAGCCAAGGACAGGAGTTCGCCTACGAGCAGTACTTC. It translates to CASSQGQEFAYEQYF.

This chain connects TRBV7-9 to TRBJ1-1, with D unclear. The V and J ends lost 5 bases and 2 bases respectively, with 12 bases between them. Germline CDR1 SEHNR, CDR2 FQNEAQ (reference sequence). CDR3 length equals 14 residues. The CDR3 bases are TGTGCCAGCAGCCCTCGGGTTTTCAACACTGAAGCTTTCTTT. Protein sequence: CASSPRVFNTEAFF.

The chain has TRBV4-1 and TRBJ2-7; 9 positions match TRBD2. Germline V gene sequence: CDR1 MGHRA, CDR2 YSYEKL. The length of the CDR3 is 13 residues. V shed 4 bases and J 7 bases; nucleotides not matched to a gene: 5. DNA of the CDR3: TGCGCCAGCAGCCCCGGACTAGCGAGGGAGCAGTACTTC. Amino acid sequence: CASSPGLAREQYF.

The rearrangement uses TRBV6-1 and TRBJ1-1; TRBD1 matches at 7 bases. The germline CDR1 and CDR2 sequences are MNHNS and SASEGT. With 3 bases clipped from V and 12 bases from J, the junction kept 13 bases outside the gene matches. CDR3 length equals 14 residues. CDR3: CASSEVLTGLITFF. The CDR3 DNA reads as TGTGCCAGCAGTGAGGTGTTGACAGGGTTAATTACTTTCTTT.

The rearrangement joins TRBV21-1 to TRBJ1-2. TRBV21-1 is labeled a pseudogene. The CDR3 extends over 17 amino acids. This chain's CDR3 is CASSKQDEGRRNYGYTF. CDR3 DNA sequence: TGTGCCAGCAGCAAACAGGATGAGGGCAGGAGAAACTATGGCTACACCTTC.

The CDR3 nucleotides are TGTGCCAGCAGTCCCCTACCAGGGGGCGGCACTACAGATACGCAGTATTTT. Its translation is CASSPLPGGGTTDTQYF. The chain combines TRBV25-1 with TRBJ2-3, with TRBD1 matching over 8 bases. The V gene's germline CDR1 is MGHDK and CDR2 SYGVNS. The CDR3 contains 17 residues. V was clipped by 5 bases and J by 3 bases; unmatched bases: 13.

The chain couples TRBV2 to TRBJ1-1; the D gene is possibly TRBD1 (5 bases). Germline CDR1 SNHLY, CDR2 FYNNEI. The V end was cut by 3 bases, the J end by 5 bases, with 10 bases between. The CDR3 contains 13 residues. The CDR3 DNA follows: TGTGCCAGCAGTGACCAGGGTAGAACTGAAGCTTTCTTT. As protein: CASSDQGRTEAFF. The entire variable domain, with the rest obtained from reference TRBV2 and TRBJ1-1, is as follows: EPEVTQTPSHQVTQMGQEVILRCVPISNHLYFYWYRQILGQKVEFLVSFYNNEISEKSEIFDDQFSVERPDGSNFTLKIRSTKLEDSAMYFCASSDQGRTEAFFGQGTRLTVV.

About this clone itself: One end of the junction varies from germline; a read error may be responsible. The chain carries TRBV2 and TRBJ1-1, with D possibly being TRBD1 (6 bases). This CDR3 has 15 residues. Germline CDR1 SNHLY, CDR2 FYNNEI. The CDR3 loop reads CASREGSGENTEAFF. CDR3 nucleotide sequence: TGTGCCAGCAGGGAAGGGTCAGGGGAGAACACTGAAGCTTTCTTT.

The CDR3 reads CASSAGQERHGYTF. The CDR3 nucleotides are TGCGCCAGCAGCGCGGGACAGGAGCGCCATGGCTACACCTTC. V is TRBV5-1 and J is TRBJ1-2, with TRBD1 identical over 8 bases. The CDR3 is 14 amino acids. CDR1 SGHRS and CDR2 YFSETQ come from the germline V gene. Trimming cost V 4 bases and J 6 bases; bases outside gene matches: 8.

The chain recombines TRBV25-1 with TRBJ2-1; the D is unclear. This CDR3 region has 13 residues. V was trimmed by 4 bases and J by 4 bases, leaving 8 bases between them. Looked up from germline, CDR1 is MGHDK and CDR2 is SYGVNS. The CDR3 nucleotides read TGTGCCAGCAGTGCCTCCCTTTACAATGAGCAGTTCTTC. It specifies CASSASLYNEQFF.

This chain links TRBV19 with TRBJ2-5, with D possibly TRBD1 on 6 matching bases. The CDR3 runs to 14 residues. From germline, CDR1 is LNHDA and CDR2 SQIVND (reference sequence). V was cut by 5 bases and J by 2 bases, with 12 bases left in between. CDR3 sequence reads: CASSPGTRQETQYF. CDR3 sequence (DNA): TGTGCCAGTAGTCCCGGGACAAGACAAGAGACCCAGTACTTC.

This rearrangement joins TRBV6-5 to TRBJ2-7, with 10 bases identical to TRBD1. J lost 3 bases, V lost 6 bases, and 5 bases had no gene match. Germline V gene lookup returns CDR1 MNHEY and CDR2 SVGAGI. This CDR3 is 14 amino acids long. Here the CDR3 reads CASSQDRGGYEQYF. The DNA for the CDR3 is TGTGCCAGCAGCCAGGACAGGGGGGGCTACGAGCAGTACTTC.

The rearrangement links TRBV3-1 (or the pseudogene TRBV3-2) to TRBJ1-2; 10 bases line up with TRBD1. After removal of 4 bases from V and 6 bases from J, the junction contained 11 bases not matched to a gene. CDR3 length equals 16 residues. Germline loops: CDR1 LGHDT, CDR2 YNNKEL (reference sequence). The CDR3, as DNA: TGTGCCAGCAGCCGATCCCGGGGACAGGGGTTGGATGGCTACACCTTC. This translates into CASSRSRGQGLDGYTF.

The rearrangement joins TRBV3-1 (or the pseudogene TRBV3-2) to TRBJ2-1; 9 bases are a match to TRBD1. CDR1 and CDR2 from the germline V gene are LGHDT and YNNKEL (reference sequence). The ends lost 5 bases at V and 4 bases at J; junction bases unmatched: 12. CDR3 length: 17 amino acids. The CDR3 protein is CASSKGQGPNGYNEQFF. The CDR3 coding sequence is TGTGCCAGCAGCAAGGGACAGGGACCCAATGGATACAATGAGCAGTTCTTC.

This clone was counted ten times or more. The chain recombines TRBV12-3 or TRBV12-4 with TRBJ2-3, with D possibly TRBD2 on 6 matching bases. The CDR3 has 12 residues. Trimming shortened V by 10 bases and J by 3 bases, and 11 bases separated the two germline ends. CDR3 nucleotides: TGTGCCATAGGAGGGCGGACAGATACGCAGTATTTT. Residues: CAIGGRTDTQYF.

In its sample, this clone was seen once. This chain joins TRBV5-6 and TRBJ1-2; the D is unclear. The germline V gene has CDR1 SGHDT and CDR2 YYEEEE. The length of the CDR3 is 15 residues. The V end lost 0 bases, the J end lost 3 bases, and 12 bases lay between the germline ends. CDR3 protein: CASSLGPSGYYGYTF. The CDR3 bases are TGTGCCAGCAGCTTGGGCCCCAGCGGATACTATGGCTACACCTTC.

The genes are TRBV4-1 and TRBJ1-2, with a possible D match to TRBD1 (5 bases). Germline CDR1 reads MGHRA; CDR2 reads YSYEKL. This CDR3 spans 13 amino acids. V was trimmed by 2 bases and J by 4 bases, leaving 8 bases between them. Here the CDR3 reads CASSQPDSYGYTF. Written as DNA, the CDR3 is TGCGCCAGCAGCCAACCCGACAGCTATGGCTACACCTTC.

The rearrangement links TRBV6-5 to TRBJ1-1, with D possibly TRBD1 on 6 matching bases. CDR3 length equals 15 residues. Germline V lookup: CDR1 MNHEY, CDR2 SVGAGI. V gave up 0 bases and J gave up 3 bases, with 11 bases separating them. The chain's CDR3 is CASSYSWQGYTEAFF. CDR3 DNA: TGTGCCAGCAGTTACTCGTGGCAGGGGTACACTGAAGCTTTCTTT.

The chain couples TRBV5-4 to TRBJ1-6; D uncertain. The CDR3 consists of 16 residues. Germline CDR1 is SGHNT and CDR2 is YYREEE (reference sequence). V lost 1 base, J lost 4 bases, and 12 bases lay in between. CDR3 nucleotide sequence: TGTGCCAGCAGCTTGAGTCCGGCAGGATATAATTCACCCCTCCACTTT. The encoded protein is CASSLSPAGYNSPLHF.

This chain uses TRBV7-3 with TRBJ2-2, with 8 bases fitting TRBD1. The J segment lost 1 base and the V segment lost 4 bases, leaving 2 bases of the junction unmatched. CDR1 SGHTA and CDR2 FQGTGA come from the germline V gene. This CDR3 has 15 residues. CDR3 sequence: CASSSDRVNTGELFF. The CDR3 DNA reads TGTGCCAGCAGCTCGGACAGGGTGAACACCGGGGAGCTGTTTTTT.

This chain joins TRBV2 and TRBJ1-1, with D hard to call. This CDR3 has 12 residues. Trimming pared 6 bases from V and 2 bases from J, leaving 7 bases between. Germline assignment: CDR1 SNHLY and CDR2 FYNNEI. CDR3 protein: CASSPTNTEAFF. In DNA, the CDR3 is TGTGCCAGCAGCCCCACTAACACTGAAGCTTTCTTT.

The CDR3 DNA is TGTGCCAGCAGAACCTCTCTAGCGGGAGGTTACAATGAGCAGTTCTTC. This gives the protein CASRTSLAGGYNEQFF. The genes are TRBV28 and TRBJ2-1, with 11 bases that match TRBD2. The CDR3 runs to 16 residues. CDR1 is MDHEN and CDR2 is SYDVKM in the germline V gene. Germline trimming cut 6 bases from V and 4 bases from J; bases unmatched to any gene: 8.